This T cell receptor (beta chain) was recovered during a study of T cells in Graves' hyperthyroidism and ophthalmopathy. Study findings and constraints: Most expanded thyroid clonotypes above 0.001 also appeared in blood.

As to this clonotype: What it binds is unknown.

After removal of 2 bases from V and 12 bases from J, the junction contained 10 bases not matched to a gene. The germline gives CDR1 MNHEY, CDR2 SVGAGI. This CDR3 comprises 14 residues. Amplified TCR beta CDR3 regions came from RNA transcripts. Carried out on the TCR CDR3, a first-round RT-PCR used the HTBI primer set. TCRdb independently ran MiXCR on the multiplex PCR reads; one entry per CDR3 protein. The repertoire holds approximately 600,000 distinct CDR3 sequences, with around 20% as singletons. The sequenced material came from blood. The chain combines TRBV6-5 with TRBJ2-5; 9 nucleotides match TRBD2. The origin of this receptor is a man aged 30-40 years with Graves' ophthalmopathy. In DNA, the CDR3 is TGTGCCAGCAGTTACACCCCAGCGGGAGGTGGTGAGTACTTC. Protein product: CASSYTPAGGGEYF.